One sample yielded the 32 T cell receptor beta chains listed below, sequenced in a study of Ad26.COV2.S vaccination and SARS-CoV-2 variants. As to treatment: 15 to 20 received Ad26.COV2.S at low or high dose, single or two shots; 5 received placebo; per-sample allocation not given. Samples analyzed were those drawn on day 63 after the first vaccine or placebo injection. Generated by immunoSEQ multiplex PCR, the TCRdb table keeps only in-frame clones and is missing some. Of 350,000 to 500,000 clones in the sample, around 87% are singletons; the top ten hold approximately 4%. Sequencing was performed on peripheral blood, taken in a trial of Ad26.COV2.S vaccine versus placebo. Source of these receptors: a person aged 18-60 years who received the Ad26.COV2.S COVID-19 vaccine or a placebo.

The chain combines TRBV7-8 with TRBJ1-1, with TRBD1 matching 10 bases. CDR1 SGHVS and CDR2 FQNEAQ come from the germline V gene. V lost 3 bases to trimming and J lost 4 bases; unmatched junction nucleotides: 5. This CDR3 contains 15 residues. The CDR3 is CASSFDRGRFTEAFF. The CDR3 DNA reads as TGTGCCAGCAGCTTCGACAGGGGGCGGTTCACTGAAGCTTTCTTT.

The chain recombines TRBV6-1 with TRBJ2-5; 7 bases agree with TRBD1. This CDR3 is built from 14 residues. J gave up 3 bases and V 2 bases, and 3 bases lay outside the gene matches. Per the germline V gene, CDR1 is MNHNS and CDR2 is SASEGT. The CDR3 bases are TGTGCCAGCAGTGAAAGGGACAGAAAAGAGACCCAGTACTTC. Translated: CASSERDRKETQYF.

This chain joins TRBV12-3 or TRBV12-4 and TRBJ1-1, with D possibly matching TRBD1 (5 bases). Trimming cost V 7 bases and J 3 bases, with 12 bases left between them. The CDR3 totals 13 residues. The CDR3 DNA sequence: TGTGCCAGCACCAACTGGGGGGACACTGAAGCTTTCTTT. Protein sequence: CASTNWGDTEAFF.

V usage is TRBV6-1 and J usage is TRBJ1-2; D is unclear. This CDR3 has 15 amino acids. The V end lost 2 bases, the J end lost 7 bases, and 17 bases lay between the germline ends. From germline, CDR1 is MNHNS and CDR2 SASEGT. The CDR3: CASSERVLMRSGYTF. The CDR3 DNA sequence: TGTGCCAGCAGTGAACGGGTACTAATGAGGAGTGGCTACACCTTC.

The CDR3 protein is CAWTAERWGKNIQYF. The DNA for the CDR3 is TGTGCCTGGACGGCGGAGCGGTGGGGCAAAAACATTCAGTACTTC. The chain uses TRBV30 and TRBJ2-4; TRBD2 might be the D (5 bases). Germline V gene sequence: CDR1 GTSNPN, CDR2 SVGIG (reference sequence). Trimming shortened V by 4 bases and J by 3 bases, and 16 bases separated the two germline ends. The CDR3 totals 15 residues.

The chain couples TRBV4-3 to TRBJ2-7; the match to TRBD2 covers 10 bases. The CDR3 length is 17 residues. After removal of 0 bases from V and 1 base from J, the junction contained 6 bases not matched to a gene. CDR1 LGHNA and CDR2 YSLEER come from the germline V gene. CDR3 DNA: TGCGCCAGCAGCCAAGACATCACTAGCGGGGCGTCCTACGAGCAGTACTTC. The encoded protein is CASSQDITSGASYEQYF.

Here the CDR3 DNA reads TGTGCCAGCAGTTTTGGGTACCATGAGCAGTTCTTC. It encodes CASSFGYHEQFF. J is TRBJ2-1 and V is TRBV28; D gene ambiguous. The CDR3 is 12 residues long. The V gene's germline CDR1 is MDHEN and CDR2 SYDVKM. V lost 3 bases, J lost 8 bases, and 8 bases lay in between.

This chain uses TRBV7-2 with TRBJ1-5, with D tentatively TRBD1 (6 bases). CDR1 is SGHTA, CDR2 FQGNSA, per germline. The ends were cut back, 1 base at V and 5 bases at J, with 12 bases in the middle. The CDR3 has 15 amino acids. The DNA of the CDR3 is TGTGCCAGCAGCTTAGTGGGGACATCCGATCAGCCCCAGCATTTT. Translated: CASSLVGTSDQPQHF.

This chain connects TRBV9 to TRBJ2-7; D gene ambiguous. The CDR3 is made up of 14 amino acids. Germline V CDR1 and CDR2: SGDLS, YYNGEE. Trimming shortened V by 4 bases and J by 0 bases, and 11 bases separated the two germline ends. The CDR3 loop is CASSTQTGSYEQYF. The DNA for the CDR3 is TGTGCCAGCAGCACGCAGACTGGCTCCTACGAGCAGTACTTC.

V gene TRBV2 combines with J gene TRBJ2-5; 7 bases align to TRBD2. J gave up 5 bases and V 4 bases, and 7 bases lay outside the gene matches. This CDR3 is 14 amino acids long. CDR1 is SNHLY, CDR2 FYNNEI, per germline. The CDR3 here is CASSGSGGVETQYF. The CDR3 DNA follows: TGTGCCAGCAGTGGGTCGGGGGGTGTGGAGACCCAGTACTTC.

The J gene is TRBJ2-5, the V gene TRBV4-1; 9 bases agree with TRBD2. With V trimmed by 4 bases and J by 0 bases, 6 bases remained unmatched. CDR3 length: 16 amino acids. CDR1 and CDR2 from the germline V gene are MGHRA and YSYEKL. The CDR3 spells CASSLRAGGYQETQYF. Written as DNA, the CDR3 is TGCGCCAGCAGCCTGCGAGCGGGGGGTTACCAAGAGACCCAGTACTTC.

The chain couples TRBV5-1 to TRBJ2-1, with D possibly matching TRBD2 (6 bases). V was shortened by 1 base and J by 2 bases, with 13 bases between the two germline ends. The germline gives CDR1 SGHRS, CDR2 YFSETQ. CDR3 length: 16 amino acids. The CDR3 loop reads CASSLPRLVAYNEQFF. The CDR3 DNA sequence: TGCGCCAGCAGCTTGCCGAGACTAGTGGCCTACAATGAGCAGTTCTTC.

This clone was seen once. This chain links TRBV7-2 with TRBJ2-6, with 9 positions matching TRBD1. This CDR3 is built from 19 residues. CDR1 and CDR2 from the germline V gene are SGHTA and FQGNSA. The ends lost 5 bases at V and 4 bases at J; junction bases unmatched: 15. CDR3 DNA: TGTGCCAGCAGCCCGATCGGGCGGGACAGGGTTTCCGGGGCCAACGTCCTGACTTTC. It codes for CASSPIGRDRVSGANVLTF.

The rearrangement uses TRBV6-5 and TRBJ1-2, with D tentatively TRBD1 (6 bases). Trimming removed 5 bases at V and 4 bases at J, with 11 bases between. The CDR3 has 13 amino acids. The germline V gene encodes CDR1 MNHEY and CDR2 SVGAGI. The CDR3 region has the DNA TGTGCCAGCAGTCTAGGACAGACCTATGGCTACACCTTC. Protein sequence: CASSLGQTYGYTF.

The chain carries TRBV2 and TRBJ2-3; TRBD2 is a possible D gene (6 bases). Trimming stripped 9 bases from V and 1 base from J, with 14 bases between. This CDR3 region has 14 residues. The germline CDR1 and CDR2 sequences are SNHLY and FYNNEI. Here the CDR3 DNA reads TGTGCCAGAGGATCGGGGGAAGGCACAGATACGCAGTATTTT. Its protein product is CARGSGEGTDTQYF.

The J gene is TRBJ2-1, the V gene TRBV24-1; tentative D call: TRBD2 (6 bases). Trimming stripped 6 bases from V and 1 base from J, with 18 bases between. The CDR3 extends over 17 amino acids. Germline assignment: CDR1 KGHDR and CDR2 SFDVKD. CDR3 region: CATSSSGLGQSYNEQFF. The DNA of the CDR3 is TGTGCCACCAGTTCCAGCGGGTTGGGGCAGTCCTACAATGAGCAGTTCTTC.

CDR3 nucleotide sequence: TGTGCCAGCAGCCACCGCGGCAGAGTGGGCCAAGAGACCCAGTACTTC. This sequence encodes CASSHRGRVGQETQYF. This sequence joins TRBV4-2 and TRBJ2-5; D remains unclear. CDR1 and CDR2 from the germline V gene are LGHNA and YNFKEQ. This CDR3 spans 16 amino acids. Deletions cut 3 bases from V and 1 base from J, with 15 bases between.

This clone was detected a few times. Within the sample, other DNA sequences also encode this same CDR3. V usage is TRBV24-1 and J usage is TRBJ2-7; unclear D gene. This CDR3 region has 11 residues. Germline CDR1 reads KGHDR; CDR2 reads SFDVKD. The V gene lost 5 bases and the J gene lost 4 bases, with 5 bases spanning the gap. The DNA for the CDR3 is TGTGCCACCAGTGGGGGTTACGAGCAGTACTTC. Translation gives CATSGGYEQYF.

The chain joins TRBV7-3 to TRBJ2-2; no clear D. The V end lost 0 bases, the J end lost 6 bases, and 8 bases lay between the germline ends. The CDR3 runs to 14 residues. The V gene's germline CDR1 is SGHTA and CDR2 FQGTGA. CDR3 protein: CASSLTFGAGELFF. CDR3 nucleotide sequence: TGTGCCAGCAGCTTAACGTTTGGGGCCGGGGAGCTGTTTTTT.

The J gene is TRBJ1-1, the V gene TRBV27; D unresolved. The germline V and J ends were trimmed by 5 bases and 8 bases, with 15 bases remaining between them. CDR1 and CDR2 (germline): MNHEY, SMNVEV (reference sequence). CDR3 length: 13 residues. This chain's CDR3 is CASSETFITEAFF. The DNA of the CDR3 is TGTGCCAGCAGTGAGACTTTCATTACCGAAGCTTTCTTT.

The chain has TRBV7-2 and TRBJ2-3; D assignment may be TRBD1 or TRBD2 (5 bases each). V was cut by 4 bases and J by 6 bases, with 17 bases left in between. Germline-derived CDR1 and CDR2 are SGHTA and FQGNSA. The CDR3 sequence is 15 residues long. CDR3 loop: CASSSRGASGDTQYF. The CDR3 coding sequence is TGTGCCAGCAGCTCAAGAGGGGCCTCAGGGGATACGCAGTATTTT.

This clone was detected only once. The chain is built from TRBV28 and TRBJ2-3; 10 bases line up with TRBD1. This CDR3 is built from 16 residues. Trimming took 6 bases from V and 6 from J; bases not matched to a gene: 12. Germline CDR1 is MDHEN and CDR2 is SYDVKM. In nucleotides, the CDR3 is TGTGCCAGCAGCTCCCCGAGGACAGGGGGAAGGGATACGCAGTATTTT. Translation gives CASSSPRTGGRDTQYF.

The J gene is TRBJ1-5, the V gene TRBV7-2; D unresolved. The germline V gene encodes CDR1 SGHTA and CDR2 FQGNSA. The CDR3 spans 14 residues. Trimming took off 4 bases at V and 6 bases at J, with 13 bases between the two ends. The CDR3 coding sequence is TGTGCCAGCAGCTCCCCCCGCGGCCGTCAGCCCCAGCATTTT. Translation gives CASSSPRGRQPQHF.

The J gene is TRBJ2-7, the V gene TRBV7-2; possible D gene TRBD2, 6 bases. CDR1 is SGHTA, CDR2 FQGNSA, per germline. The CDR3 spans 14 residues. Trimming removed 5 bases from V and 0 bases from J, with 11 bases in between. CDR3 coding DNA: TGTGCCAGCAGCACTAGCTCCCCCTCCTACGAGCAGTACTTC. Translated: CASSTSSPSYEQYF.

The chain combines TRBV4-1 with TRBJ1-3; the D gene is possibly TRBD1 (5 bases). Per the germline V gene, CDR1 is MGHRA and CDR2 is YSYEKL. V was shortened by 2 bases and J by 4 bases, with 12 bases between the two germline ends. CDR3 length: 15 amino acids. The CDR3 DNA reads TGCGCCAGCAGCCAACCCTTGGGGACCGGAAACACCATATATTTT. Protein product: CASSQPLGTGNTIYF.

The V gene is TRBV6-6, the J gene TRBJ1-4; TRBD1 matches at 9 bases. The CDR3 is made up of 13 amino acids. The germline V gene encodes CDR1 MNHNY and CDR2 SVGAGI (reference sequence). Trimming removed 6 bases from V and 8 bases from J; junction bases left unmatched: 4. Here the CDR3 reads CASRQTGGEKLFF. DNA for the CDR3: TGTGCCAGCAGGCAAACAGGGGGCGAAAAACTGTTTTTT.

V usage is TRBV6-5 and J usage is TRBJ2-7; the match to TRBD1 covers 8 bases. The CDR3 is 14 amino acids. With 5 bases clipped from V and 5 bases from J, the junction kept 8 bases outside the gene matches. The germline gives CDR1 MNHEY, CDR2 SVGAGI. DNA of the CDR3: TGTGCCAGCAGTCAGACAGGGGCTCACCACGAGCAGTACTTC. It is translated as CASSQTGAHHEQYF.

V gene TRBV6-2 or TRBV6-3 combines with J gene TRBJ2-3; 8 nucleotides line up with TRBD2. V shed 2 bases, J shed 2 bases, and the junction held 18 bases outside the gene matches. The CDR3 length is 20 residues. Germline V lookup: CDR1 MNHEY, CDR2 SVGEGT. CDR3 sequence reads: CASSYGAGGGPAKNTDTQYF. CDR3 coding DNA: TGTGCCAGCAGTTACGGTGCTGGCGGGGGGCCGGCAAAAAACACAGATACGCAGTATTTT.

This chain uses TRBV3-1 (or the pseudogene TRBV3-2) with TRBJ1-4; D unresolved. V lost 4 bases and J lost 0, with 6 bases in between. CDR1 is LGHDT, CDR2 YNNKEL, per germline (reference sequence). The CDR3 is 14 residues long. CDR3 DNA: TGTGCCAGCAGCCGGGGTGCAACTAATGAAAAACTGTTTTTT. Its protein product is CASSRGATNEKLFF.

This clone was detected once. The chain is built from TRBV6-2 or TRBV6-3 and TRBJ2-7; no definite D call. Germline V lookup: CDR1 MNHEY, CDR2 SVGEGT. V was shortened by 2 bases and J by 11 bases, with 10 bases between the two germline ends. CDR3 length: 11 residues. The CDR3 nucleotides read TGTGCCAGCAGTTACGGGCACCGAGAGTACTTC. It codes for CASSYGHREYF.

The J gene is TRBJ1-2, the V gene TRBV12-3 or TRBV12-4, with a weak D call TRBD1 (5 bases). The CDR3 totals 13 residues. The V end lost 4 bases, the J end lost 6 bases, and 12 bases lay between the germline ends. The CDR3 protein is CASSYGGMDGYTF. The CDR3 coding sequence is TGTGCCAGCAGTTATGGGGGAATGGATGGCTACACCTTC.

The chain couples TRBV3-1 (or the pseudogene TRBV3-2) to TRBJ2-7; D could derive from TRBD1 or TRBD2 (5 bases each). The germline CDR1 and CDR2 sequences are LGHDT and YNNKEL (reference sequence). This CDR3 contains 13 residues. V lost 4 bases and J lost 4, with 11 bases in between. The CDR3 DNA reads as TGTGCCAGCAGCCCCGGGGCCTTTTACGAGCAGTACTTC. Translated: CASSPGAFYEQYF.